This T cell receptor beta chain was documented in a study of blood T cells in healthy people across ages (dated by TCRdb to between 2015 and 2017). Notes on the research overall: In model experiments, roughly one uniquely barcoded TCR beta cDNA molecule per two T cells was captured by template switching. Using deep sequencing normalized with unique cDNA molecular identifiers, the study measured how TCR beta repertoire diversity changes with age. Donors were grouped into four age groups: young (average approximately 15 years), middle-aged (around 39), aged (62) and long-lived (over 80). To avoid experimental bias, donors of different ages were spread randomly across the sequencing lanes. For two donors (one aged 18 to 29 and one aged 80 or older), the study analyzed two additional independent replicas of 1 million unique cDNA reads from the same blood draw. On the study overall, not on this receptor specifically: Estimates of total diversity from one million sequenced T cells were regarded as lower bounds and underestimates. The CMV infection status of donors was not known, potentially confounding age-related changes in expanded clonotypes. Because profiling used bulk unsorted PBMCs, naive and antigen-experienced compartments could not be compared conclusively. The percentage of naive T cells measured by flow cytometry correlated strongly with observed TCR beta diversity. As age increased, observed TCR beta diversity per million T cells dropped in a roughly linear way, and a significant reduction was already evident by age 40. Compared with the aged group, the long-lived group had more naive CD4+ T cells, fewer expanded clones and increased TCR diversity, a pattern suggesting age selection.

This clonotype was seen a single time. Its antigen is currently not known. No qualities accompany the bases; no much larger clone lies one base away. The CDR3, from cysteine to phenylalanine, totals 12 residues. The only DNA kept is the CDR3, 36 bases in frame from the first base. The CDR1 and CDR2 encoded by the germline V gene are SGHVS and FQNEAQ. Between the V and J ends, shortened by 2 bases and 5 bases respectively, the junction contains 7 bases. The library was made by 5' RACE. The sequencer was an Illumina HiSeq 2500. A second PCR of roughly 6 to 11 cycles was run with a J-beta primer mix and a sample-barcoded 5' primer. Each TCR beta cDNA molecule received a unique molecular identifier from a template-switch 5' adaptor carrying 12 random nucleotides. At least 2.5 million CDR3-containing paired-end reads were obtained from each sample. All of the RNA was converted into first-strand cDNA using the Mint cDNA synthesis kit, with a TRBC-specific oligonucleotide serving as the primer. Following uracil-DNA glycosylase treatment, all cDNA underwent a first 18-cycle PCR with the universal primers M1SS and BC2_uni_R. The paper's processing steps were these. Each sample was normalized by randomly selecting 1 million high-quality reads, each carrying a distinct molecular identifier. Reads with shared molecular identifiers were discarded instead of being binned into consensus sequences. MiTCR, run with a Q25 quality threshold and the strictest error-elimination algorithm, handled CDR3 identification, clonotype clustering and error correction. A nonparametric unseen species model using Euler transformation provided a lower-bound estimate of total TCR beta diversity. The raw public reads went through TCRdb reprocessing: fastp at Q25, MiXCR clone calling, in-frame beta chains kept. All rows with the same CDR3 protein become a single entry with the most common DNA and genes. These V and J calls rely on TCRdb rather than the paper's analysis. In this sample the table shows over a million distinct CDR3 sequences, roughly two fifths of which occur a single time. The ten largest clones take up around 4% of the sample.

Systemically healthy Caucasian individuals from Russia, over 30 in total and aged about 6 to 100 years, were included as donors. Around 9.9 milliliters of peripheral blood were collected from each donor into EDTA-treated Vacutainer tubes. Ficoll-Paque density-gradient centrifugation was used to isolate PBMCs, with at least 6 million obtained per sample. Trizol reagent was used to extract total RNA from the PBMCs, yielding at least 5.5 micrograms per sample. For every donor, an aliquot of PBMCs went through flow cytometry to measure the percentages of naive CD45RAhigh/CD27high T cells. The receptor chain draws on TRBV7-8 and TRBJ2-7, with the D gene call left open. Sequences were obtained from blood. The TCR originated in a woman under 30 in good health. The CDR3 is CASSLKSHEQYF. The DNA sequence is as follows: TGTGCCAGCAGCTTAAAAAGTCACGAGCAGTACTTC.